This entry features one T cell receptor (beta chain) sequence. Its antigen is not identified. The record originates from a study of cytomegalovirus exposure and HLA in healthy donors. Study background: Genetic ancestry analysis placed around four fifths of the 400 or so donors that were genotyped in the Caucasian-associated cluster. Findings and limits, study-wide: As was reported, the classifier diagnosed cytomegalovirus status with high specificity and sensitivity. Presence/absence analyses rested on an assumption that sequencing depth was roughly uniform across donors. A few of the chains that were CMV-associated were confirmed in vitro to be specific for CMV antigens.

V dropped 5 bases and J dropped 0 bases, with 10 bases sitting between them. This CDR3 comprises 13 residues. The germline gives CDR1 SQVTM, CDR2 ANQGSEA. Both 60 Vbeta primers and 13 Jbeta primers went into the PCR. Assay used: immunoSEQ multiplex PCR; TCRdb lists only in-frame clones, some missing. Of a few hundred thousand clones listed, around 80% are singletons. The sequence derives from a woman aged 55-69 years in good health and CMV-seropositive. The rearrangement uses TRBV29-1 and TRBJ1-2; a possible D gene is TRBD1 (5 bases). The sample consisted of PBMCs. CDR3 bases: TGCAGCGTTCGCGGGGGGTCTAACTATGGCTACACCTTC. Encoded protein: CSVRGGSNYGYTF.